Each of the 18 T cell receptor beta chains below was sequenced from the same sample in a study of cytomegalovirus exposure and HLA in healthy donors. This PCR relied on a set of 60 Vbeta primers and 13 Jbeta primers. Using immunoSEQ multiplex PCR, the repertoire was profiled, and TCRdb retains in-frame clones only, with some absent. This table has fewer than 130,000 clones, less than 85% appearing once. Sequencing was performed on PBMCs. These receptors all stem from a man aged 30-40 years in good health and CMV-seropositive.

CDR3 bases: TGTGCCAGCAGCTTGGCGGCAGGGGGCTTGAATTCACCCCTCCACTTT. Its translation is CASSLAAGGLNSPLHF. The chain carries TRBV5-4 and TRBJ1-6; the match to TRBD1 covers 8 bases. Germline values: CDR1 SGHNT, CDR2 YYREEE (reference sequence). This CDR3 has 16 residues. The V and J ends lost 0 bases and 7 bases, in that order; junction bases with no gene match: 6.

The rearrangement links TRBV4-3 to TRBJ1-1, with 7 bases lining up with TRBD1. V shed 4 bases, J shed 1 base, and the junction held 3 bases outside the gene matches. Looked up from germline, CDR1 is LGHNA and CDR2 is YSLEER. CDR3 length: 14 residues. The CDR3 is CASSRGQPNTEAFF. In DNA, the CDR3 is TGCGCCAGCAGCCGGGGACAGCCGAACACTGAAGCTTTCTTT.

The chain couples TRBV6-6 to TRBJ2-1, with no clear D. In germline, CDR1 is MNHNY, CDR2 SVGAGI (reference sequence). The CDR3 runs 11 residues. Trimming left V 5 bases short and J 4 bases short, with 3 bases between. The CDR3 DNA reads as TGTGCCAGCAGTCAGTACAATGAGCAGTTCTTC. This translates into CASSQYNEQFF.

The gene calls are TRBV5-4 and TRBJ1-1; no definite D call. This CDR3 comprises 13 residues. The ends were cut back, 0 bases at V and 3 bases at J, with 6 bases in the middle. The germline V gene has CDR1 SGHNT and CDR2 YYREEE (reference sequence). This CDR3 reads CASSLVADTEAFF. Written as DNA, the CDR3 is TGTGCCAGCAGCTTGGTGGCGGACACTGAAGCTTTCTTT.

The rearrangement links TRBV5-1 to TRBJ2-1; 9 bases are shared with TRBD2. The CDR3 consists of 16 residues. Unmatched junction bases numbered 13, after V lost 4 bases and J lost 8 bases. Germline V gives CDR1 SGHRS, CDR2 YFSETQ. The CDR3 loop reads CASSDPPSGTGHEQFF. The CDR3 bases are TGCGCCAGCAGCGATCCCCCTAGCGGGACGGGGCATGAGCAGTTCTTC.

V gene TRBV4-2 combines with J gene TRBJ2-7, with D possibly TRBD2 on 5 matching bases. The V and J ends lost 5 bases and 3 bases respectively, with 8 bases between them. This CDR3 contains 12 residues. Germline V gene sequence: CDR1 LGHNA, CDR2 YNFKEQ. CDR3 bases: TGTGCCAGCAGCAACCGGGACTACGAGCAGTACTTC. As protein: CASSNRDYEQYF.

This rearrangement joins TRBV30 to TRBJ1-1; 8 bases align to TRBD1. Unmatched junction bases numbered 6, after V lost 5 bases and J lost 1 base. Germline CDR1 is GTSNPN and CDR2 is SVGIG (reference sequence). The CDR3 is 14 residues long. CDR3 protein: CAWDTGTGNTEAFF. The CDR3 DNA follows: TGTGCCTGGGACACCGGGACAGGGAACACTGAAGCTTTCTTT.

This chain uses TRBV7-8 with TRBJ1-5; D call uncertain. The germline V and J ends were trimmed by 4 bases and 1 base, with 11 bases remaining between them. This CDR3 contains 15 residues. The germline V gene encodes CDR1 SGHVS and CDR2 FQNEAQ. The CDR3 DNA is TGTGCCAGCAGCTCAGACCCGGGGAGCAATCAGCCCCAGCATTTT. Encoded protein: CASSSDPGSNQPQHF.

The rearrangement links TRBV7-2 to TRBJ1-2; D not resolved. The germline V gene has CDR1 SGHTA and CDR2 FQGNSA. V lost 5 bases and J 3 bases, leaving 10 bases between the germline ends. The CDR3 has 13 residues. The chain's CDR3 is CASSPDKYYGYTF. In nucleotides, the CDR3 is TGTGCCAGCAGCCCTGACAAGTACTATGGCTACACCTTC.

The chain uses TRBV7-8 and TRBJ2-3, with 10 bases that match TRBD2. Germline V CDR1 and CDR2: SGHVS, FQNEAQ. This CDR3 has 14 residues. The V and J ends lost 6 bases and 5 bases, in that order; junction bases with no gene match: 5. Here the CDR3 reads CASSLAGVKDTQYF. DNA for the CDR3: TGTGCCAGCAGTCTAGCGGGGGTGAAAGATACGCAGTATTTT.

CDR3 DNA sequence: TGTGCCTGGAGTGTTGGGAGTTACGAGCAGTACTTC. Translation: CAWSVGSYEQYF. The V and J genes are TRBV30 and TRBJ2-7, with D maybe TRBD2 (5 bases). CDR1 and CDR2 (germline): GTSNPN, SVGIG (reference sequence). Trimming took off 0 bases at V and 4 bases at J, with 7 bases between the two ends. This CDR3 is 12 amino acids long.

The chain recombines TRBV6-5 with TRBJ2-7, with D perhaps TRBD2 (5 bases). Germline V gives CDR1 MNHEY, CDR2 SVGAGI. The CDR3 is made up of 13 amino acids. Trimming took off 2 bases at V and 5 bases at J, with 10 bases between the two ends. The DNA for the CDR3 is TGTGCCAGCAGTTACGGTAAGGGAGACGAGCAGTACTTC. It codes for CASSYGKGDEQYF.

The DNA for the CDR3 is TGCGCCAGCAGCTTCAAGACAGGGGGCGGGATGAACACTGAAGCTTTCTTT. Its translation is CASSFKTGGGMNTEAFF. The chain joins TRBV5-1 to TRBJ1-1; 10 nucleotides align to TRBD1. The CDR3 has 17 amino acids. Germline CDR1 reads SGHRS; CDR2 reads YFSETQ. V shed 2 bases and J 0 bases; nucleotides not matched to a gene: 7.

V usage is TRBV28 and J usage is TRBJ2-7; the D is unclear. From germline, CDR1 is MDHEN and CDR2 SYDVKM. Trimming left V 3 bases short and J 0 bases short, with 9 bases between. The CDR3 loop spans 14 amino acids. The CDR3 here is CASSFQVDSYEQYF. In DNA form, the CDR3 reads TGTGCCAGCAGTTTCCAGGTAGACTCCTACGAGCAGTACTTC.

The chain employs TRBV27 and TRBJ2-7; 8 bases map to TRBD1. The CDR3 consists of 15 residues. The ends lost 2 bases at V and 4 bases at J; junction bases unmatched: 7. Germline CDR1 and CDR2: MNHEY and SMNVEV (reference sequence). The CDR3 region is CASSLRAGGGYEQYF. DNA for the CDR3: TGTGCCAGCAGTTTAAGGGCAGGGGGCGGGTACGAGCAGTACTTC.

This clone was picked up a small number of times. The chain recombines TRBV6-5 with TRBJ2-5, with D possibly being TRBD2 (6 bases). The CDR3 totals 13 residues. Germline V gene data show CDR1 as MNHEY and CDR2 as SVGAGI. Between the trimmed V and J ends, which lost 6 bases and 5 bases, there was a span of 13 bases. CDR3 amino acids: CASSPGGLETQYF. Written as DNA, the CDR3 is TGTGCCAGCAGCCCCGGGGGACTGGAGACCCAGTACTTC.

The chain is built from TRBV28 and TRBJ1-2; TRBD1 is a possible D gene (6 bases). V was clipped by 2 bases and J by 9 bases, with 10 bases between them. CDR1 is MDHEN, CDR2 SYDVKM, per germline. The CDR3 spans 12 residues. CDR3 sequence: CASSLRRGRYTF. The CDR3 DNA follows: TGTGCCAGCAGTTTACGGCGGGGGCGCTACACCTTC.

J is TRBJ1-2 and V is TRBV4-2; the D is unclear. Trimming took 4 bases from V and 4 from J, leaving 16 bases between them. The CDR3 consists of 15 residues. From germline, CDR1 is LGHNA and CDR2 YNFKEQ. The CDR3 protein is CASSRGLLSPYGYTF. In DNA, the CDR3 is TGTGCCAGCAGCCGAGGACTCCTATCCCCCTATGGCTACACCTTC.